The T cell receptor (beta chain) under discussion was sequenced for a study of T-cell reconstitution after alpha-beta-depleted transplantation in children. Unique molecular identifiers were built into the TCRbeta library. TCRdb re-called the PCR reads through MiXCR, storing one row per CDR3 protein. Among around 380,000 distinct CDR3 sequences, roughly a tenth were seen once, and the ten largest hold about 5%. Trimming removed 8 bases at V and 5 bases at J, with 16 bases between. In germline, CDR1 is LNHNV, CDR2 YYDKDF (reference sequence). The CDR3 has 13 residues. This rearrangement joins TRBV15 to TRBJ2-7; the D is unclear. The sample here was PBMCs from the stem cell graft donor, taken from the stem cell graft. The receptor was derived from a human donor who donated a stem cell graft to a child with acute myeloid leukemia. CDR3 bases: TGTGCCACCTCAATTCCCCCCCGAAACGAGCAGTACTTC. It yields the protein CATSIPPRNEQYF.